Here is one T cell receptor beta chain with its context. Its matching antigen is unknown. This sample is part of a study of T cell responses to AZD1222 COVID-19 vaccine. Using immunoSEQ multiplex PCR, the repertoire was profiled, and TCRdb retains in-frame clones only, with some absent. The repertoire holds about 56,000 clones, with over 75% as singletons. General study points: Seropositive AZD1222 recipients at baseline numbered only five to seven. The donors showed a predominance of white British ancestry and of females, with possible underestimation of clonal diversity.

The clonotype was recovered from an adult in good health. This material consisted of peripheral blood, taken on day 0 of AZD1222 vaccination.

CDR3 bases: TGTGCCAGTAACTGGGGACAGGTGGGAAATCAGCCCCAGCATTTT. This gives the protein CASNWGQVGNQPQHF. The chain employs TRBV19 and TRBJ1-5; 8 positions match TRBD1. This CDR3 spans 15 amino acids. After removal of 7 bases from V and 4 bases from J, the junction contained 9 bases not matched to a gene. Germline assignment: CDR1 LNHDA and CDR2 SQIVND (reference sequence).